This TCR beta chain originates from a study of blood T cell repertoires in COVID-19. Study at large: COVID-19 samples from acute and convalescent phases originated in the United States, Italy and Spain.

Some clones are missing from TCRdb's copy, which holds only in-frame ones; the method was immunoSEQ multiplex PCR. The repertoire holds about 140,000 clones, with 88% as singletons. Sequencing input: peripheral blood. This receptor was obtained from an older woman with acute or convalescent COVID-19.

The DNA for the CDR3 is TGTGCCAGCAGCTTCACAGGGGCCACTGAAGCTTTCTTT. Translation gives CASSFTGATEAFF. V gene TRBV14 combines with J gene TRBJ1-1, with TRBD1 matching over 7 bases. The germline gives CDR1 SGHDN, CDR2 FVKESK. The V gene end was trimmed by 5 bases and the J gene end by 4 bases; junction bases not matched to a gene: 4. There are 13 residues in the CDR3.